This T cell receptor (beta chain) was observed in a study of vaccination and CD4 T cells after COVID-19. Study-wide context: The authors used overlapping spike peptides from SARS-CoV-2, HCoV-NL63, HCoV-OC43 and HCoV-229E to stimulate cells.

Treatment denoted: roughly 11-day PBMC culture with coronavirus spike peptide pools or control peptides (ViraFEST assay). Sequencing of the DNA from cultured CD4+ T cells was carried out with the Oncomine TCR Beta short-read assay. TCRdb called the PCR reads again in MiXCR, with one record for every CDR3 protein. The sample records fewer than 15,000 distinct CDR3 sequences, 65% to 80% being singletons. Comment on this clonotype: Its antigen is still unknown.

The sample comprised CD4+ T cells from blood, cultured in vitro. The receptor's source is a human donor who had recovered from COVID-19.

In DNA form, the CDR3 reads TGTGCCACTCAGGGCAGCCTAACTGGGGCCAACGTCCTGACTTTC. Amino acids: CATQGSLTGANVLTF. The chain has TRBV5-4 and TRBJ2-6; weak D call: TRBD1 (5 bases). V gave up 9 bases and J gave up 2 bases, with 15 bases separating them. The length of the CDR3 is 15 residues. CDR1 and CDR2 (germline): SGHNT, YYREEE (reference sequence).